This T cell receptor (beta chain) comes out of a study of regulatory dendritic cells for organ transplantation. The data were produced by immunoSEQ multiplex PCR, yet TCRdb's version contains in-frame clones alone and is incomplete. This sample has tens of thousands of clones, with roughly 80% found just once. CDR3 size: 15 residues. The V end was cut by 4 bases, the J end by 1 base, with 14 bases between. Germline CDR1 and CDR2: SGHTS and YDEGEE. Details on this clone: Its antigen is as yet unknown.

Memory T cells were CD45RO+, naive were CD45RA+, sorted by FACS. Study results and limitations: Among resting subsets, memory CD8+ cells contained the most alloreactive clonotypes. Memory T cells were less diverse than naive, with memory CD8+ most oligoclonal. Memory CD8+ clonal expansion seemed more limited with regulatory than mature dendritic cells.

Material for sequencing was naive CD4+ T cells from blood. Specified subset: CD45RA+ naive T cells. This chain joins TRBV5-8 and TRBJ2-5, with a possible D match to TRBD2 (6 bases). This sequence was found in a human donor in good health. The CDR3 loop reads CASSRSGQRQETQYF. CDR3 coding DNA: TGTGCCAGCAGCCGTAGCGGCCAGCGCCAAGAGACCCAGTACTTC.